This T cell receptor (beta chain) came from a study of identical twins. Trimming cost V 5 bases and J 6 bases, with 14 bases left between them. The CDR3 is made up of 13 amino acids. The V gene's germline CDR1 is SGDLS and CDR2 YYNGEE. Using its own MiXCR run on the 5' RACE reads, TCRdb lists one record per CDR3 protein. Seen here are approximately 190,000 distinct CDR3 sequences, about 16% observed once, and the top ten hold 40% to 45%. These records were also assigned to another study, of T cells expressing NK-cell markers.

The source material was CD8+ T cells sorted from blood. The sequence came from a woman aged 18-29 years in good health. The chain has TRBV9 and TRBJ1-1; tentatively, D is TRBD1 (5 bases). DNA for the CDR3: TGTGCCAGCAGGCAAAATGGGGCAGCTGAAGCTTTCTTT. This gives the protein CASRQNGAAEAFF.